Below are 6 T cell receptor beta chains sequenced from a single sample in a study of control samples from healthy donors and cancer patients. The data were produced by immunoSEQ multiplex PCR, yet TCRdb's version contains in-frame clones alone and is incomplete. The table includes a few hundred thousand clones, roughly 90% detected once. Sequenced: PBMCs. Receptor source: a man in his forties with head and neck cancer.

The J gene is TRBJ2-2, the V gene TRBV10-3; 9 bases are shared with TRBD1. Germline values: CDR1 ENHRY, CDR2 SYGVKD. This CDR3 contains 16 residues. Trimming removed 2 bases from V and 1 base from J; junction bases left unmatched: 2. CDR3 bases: TGTGCCATCAGTGAGAAGGGACAGGGGAACACCGGGGAGCTGTTTTTT. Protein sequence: CAISEKGQGNTGELFF.

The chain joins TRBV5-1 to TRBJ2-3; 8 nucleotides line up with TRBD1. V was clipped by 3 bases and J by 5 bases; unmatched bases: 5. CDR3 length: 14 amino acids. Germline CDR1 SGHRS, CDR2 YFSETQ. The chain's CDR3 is CASSSSGTGDTQYF. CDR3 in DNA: TGCGCCAGCAGCTCTTCCGGGACAGGAGATACGCAGTATTTT.

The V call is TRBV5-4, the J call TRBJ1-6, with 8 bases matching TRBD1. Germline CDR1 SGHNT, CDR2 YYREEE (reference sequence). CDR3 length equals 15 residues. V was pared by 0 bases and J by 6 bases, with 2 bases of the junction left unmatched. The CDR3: CASSLATGGNSPLHF. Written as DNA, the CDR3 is TGTGCCAGCAGCTTGGCTACAGGGGGTAATTCACCCCTCCACTTT.

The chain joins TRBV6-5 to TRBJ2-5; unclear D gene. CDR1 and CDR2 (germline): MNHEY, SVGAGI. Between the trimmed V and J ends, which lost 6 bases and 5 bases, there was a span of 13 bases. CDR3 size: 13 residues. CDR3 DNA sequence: TGTGCCAGCAGGAGTAACATCGGGGAGACCCAGTACTTC. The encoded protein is CASRSNIGETQYF.

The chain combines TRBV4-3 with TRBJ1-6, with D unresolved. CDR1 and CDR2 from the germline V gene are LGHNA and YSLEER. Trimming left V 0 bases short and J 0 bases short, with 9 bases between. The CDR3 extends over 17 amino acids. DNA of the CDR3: TGCGCCAGCAGCCAAGAAGGATCGAGCTCCTATAATTCACCCCTCCACTTT. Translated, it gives CASSQEGSSSYNSPLHF.

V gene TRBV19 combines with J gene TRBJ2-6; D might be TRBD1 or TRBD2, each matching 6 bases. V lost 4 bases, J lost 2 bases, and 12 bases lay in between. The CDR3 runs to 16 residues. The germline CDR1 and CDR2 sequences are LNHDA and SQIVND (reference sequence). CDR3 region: CASSTPRGPGANVLTF. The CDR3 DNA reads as TGTGCCAGTAGTACCCCCCGGGGGCCTGGGGCCAACGTCCTGACTTTC.